This entry lists 27 T cell receptor beta chains sequenced from one sample in a study of T cells in Graves' hyperthyroidism and ophthalmopathy. Researchers amplified the TCR beta CDR3 regions from RNA transcripts. The HTBI primer set served for first-round RT-PCR of the TCR CDR3. TCRdb reanalysed the multiplex PCR reads using MiXCR and keeps one entry per CDR3 protein. The sample lists some 500,000 distinct CDR3 sequences; approximately 14% were seen once. Sequenced material: blood. These receptors all stem from a woman in her late teens or twenties with Graves' hyperthyroidism.

Ten or more counts support this clonotype. The CDR3 DNA reads as TGTGCCAGCAAGACAGGGTCCCCAAATTCTGGAAACACCATATATTTT. Translating it yields CASKTGSPNSGNTIYF. The rearrangement joins TRBV12-3 or TRBV12-4 to TRBJ1-3; 7 positions match TRBD1. V gave up 7 bases and J gave up 1 base; unmatched junction bases: 10. The CDR3 sequence is 16 residues long.

This clonotype was found many times. V gene TRBV19 combines with J gene TRBJ2-3; D tentatively reads TRBD1 or TRBD2 (5 bases each). Between the trimmed V and J ends, which lost 1 base and 3 bases, there was a span of 20 bases. The CDR3 is 18 residues long. Germline values: CDR1 LNHDA, CDR2 SQIVND (reference sequence). CDR3 loop: CASSIASGLGPGTDTQYF. The CDR3 coding sequence is TGTGCCAGTAGTATAGCCTCAGGGTTGGGCCCGGGAACAGATACGCAGTATTTT.

This clonotype showed up many times. The chain couples TRBV20-1 to TRBJ1-2; tentatively, D is TRBD1 (5 bases). From germline, CDR1 is DFQATT and CDR2 SNEGSKA (reference sequence). The CDR3 has 13 residues. The V gene lost 5 bases and the J gene lost 7 bases, with 17 bases spanning the gap. CDR3 DNA sequence: TGCAGTGCTCCGGTCTACTGGGGCGGTGGCTACACCTTC. Translating gives CSAPVYWGGGYTF.

This clonotype was counted many times. The CDR3 bases are TGTGCCAGCAGACCGAACACAGATACGCAGTATTTT. It translates to CASRPNTDTQYF. The chain uses TRBV5-8 and TRBJ2-3, with D hard to call. Trimming cost V 5 bases and J 2 bases, with 6 bases left between them. This CDR3 is 12 amino acids long. Germline V gives CDR1 SGHTS, CDR2 YDEGEE.

This clonotype showed up just a few times. The chain couples TRBV20-1 to TRBJ1-1, with D perhaps matching TRBD1 (5 bases). Deletions cut 3 bases from V and 4 bases from J, with 15 bases between. The CDR3 sequence is 14 residues long. CDR1 and CDR2 from the germline V gene are DFQATT and SNEGSKA (reference sequence). CDR3 sequence reads: CSASFQGSGTEAFF. The CDR3 DNA sequence: TGCAGTGCTAGTTTTCAGGGATCAGGCACTGAAGCTTTCTTT.

This clonotype was picked up a small number of times. This chain links TRBV10-3 with TRBJ2-7; 11 positions match TRBD2. J gave up 2 bases and V 10 bases, and 7 bases lay outside the gene matches. The CDR3 sequence is 14 residues long. Per germline, CDR1 ENHRY and CDR2 SYGVKD. CDR3 nucleotides: TGTGCCACCAGGGGGACTAGCGGACCCTACGAGCAGTACGTC. Translated, it gives CATRGTSGPYEQYV.

This clonotype was observed at least ten times. J is TRBJ1-5 and V is TRBV30, with D maybe TRBD1 (5 bases). This CDR3 is built from 15 residues. Germline V gene lookup returns CDR1 GTSNPN and CDR2 SVGIG (reference sequence). V was pared by 2 bases and J by 1 base, with 12 bases between. This CDR3 is CAWSWGSGSNQPQHF. The CDR3 region has the DNA TGTGCCTGGAGTTGGGGGTCGGGGAGCAATCAGCCCCAGCATTTT.

This clonotype was found a few times. This chain links TRBV19 with TRBJ2-7, with D perhaps matching TRBD1 (6 bases). The CDR3 consists of 15 residues. V was shortened by 9 bases and J by 7 bases, with 25 bases between the two germline ends. Per germline, CDR1 LNHDA and CDR2 SQIVND (reference sequence). CDR3 bases: TGTGCCAGCACCCCTCAGGGGTACGGCCTAGGGGAGCAGTACTTC. Its translation: CASTPQGYGLGEQYF.

In its sample, this clonotype was seen many times. This sequence joins TRBV2 and TRBJ2-7; D perhaps matches TRBD1 (6 bases). CDR3 length: 14 residues. Per germline, CDR1 SNHLY and CDR2 FYNNEI. The V and J ends lost 5 bases and 2 bases respectively, with 13 bases between them. CDR3 protein: CASSIGTRTYEQYF. The CDR3 nucleotides read TGTGCCAGCAGTATCGGGACACGTACCTACGAGCAGTACTTC.

In this sample, this clonotype turned up many times. The chain uses TRBV7-9 and TRBJ2-1, with D unclear. CDR1 SEHNR and CDR2 FQNEAQ come from the germline V gene (reference sequence). The CDR3 has 14 residues. V lost 5 bases, J lost 5 bases, and 13 bases lay in between. DNA of the CDR3: TGTGCCAGCAGCCCCGGGCCCACCGACAATGAGCAGTTCTTC. Residues: CASSPGPTDNEQFF.

This clonotype was found many times. This chain connects TRBV27 to TRBJ2-2, with no clear D. The CDR3 loop spans 15 amino acids. Trimming left V 7 bases short and J 4 bases short, with 16 bases between. In germline, CDR1 is MNHEY, CDR2 SMNVEV (reference sequence). The CDR3 protein is CASNPNPLGTGELFF. CDR3 coding DNA: TGTGCCAGCAATCCCAATCCCCTCGGCACCGGGGAGCTGTTTTTT.

This clonotype occurred many times. The chain combines TRBV7-9 with TRBJ2-5; D not certain. The CDR3 loop spans 15 amino acids. Trimming took 5 bases from V and 3 from J, leaving 16 bases between them. Germline CDR1 reads SEHNR; CDR2 reads FQNEAQ (reference sequence). CDR3 sequence (DNA): TGTGCCAGCAGCCCCTCCCTGAACCTGAAAGAGACCCAGTACTTC. Translating gives CASSPSLNLKETQYF. The full variable domain, with the rest looked up from reference TRBV7-9 and TRBJ2-5, is DTGVSQNPRHKITKRGQNVTFRCDPISEHNRLYWYRQTLGQGPEFLTYFQNEAQLEKSRLLSDRFSAERPKGSFSTLEIQRTEQGDSAMYLCASSPSLNLKETQYFGPGTRLLVL.

As regards this clonotype: The junction does not match germline at one end; this may be a read error. This chain connects TRBV12-5 to TRBJ1-1, with D hard to call. This CDR3 is built from 16 residues. Germline values: CDR1 LGHNT, CDR2 FRNRAP. The CDR3 DNA reads TGTGCTAGTGGTGGCTCTCACGCCGGCGGGAACGCTGAAGCTTTCTTT. Translating it yields CASGGSHAGGNAEAFF.

This clonotype appeared many times. This sequence joins TRBV20-1 and TRBJ2-1, with 11 nucleotides matching TRBD2. Germline V lookup: CDR1 DFQATT, CDR2 SNEGSKA (reference sequence). This CDR3 contains 14 residues. V lost 4 bases and J lost 3; bases outside the gene matches: 2. The CDR3 sequence: CSAIGTSGYNEQFF. As DNA, the CDR3 is TGCAGTGCTATCGGGACTAGCGGCTACAATGAGCAGTTCTTC.

The chain uses TRBV11-2 and TRBJ1-4; TRBD1 matches at 8 bases. Germline loops: CDR1 SGHAT, CDR2 FQNNGV. The CDR3 contains 14 residues. J was trimmed by 7 bases and V by 6 bases; bases with no gene match: 7. Written as DNA, the CDR3 is TGTGCCAGCAGTCGGACAGGGCGCGGTGAAAAACTGTTTTTT. It encodes CASSRTGRGEKLFF.

This chain uses TRBV6-1 with TRBJ2-3; TRBD2 matches at 10 bases. Germline CDR1 and CDR2: MNHNS and SASEGT. CDR3 length: 15 amino acids. Trimming at V came to 5 bases and at J to 9 bases, leaving 11 bases not matched to a gene. The CDR3 reads CASSRGLAEGLTQYF. In DNA, the CDR3 is TGTGCCAGCAGTCGCGGACTAGCGGAGGGGTTGACGCAGTATTTT.

This clonotype was detected many times. The chain links TRBV11-2 to TRBJ2-3; D possibly corresponds to TRBD2 (6 bases). Per germline, CDR1 SGHAT and CDR2 FQNNGV. The CDR3 is 16 amino acids. The V gene lost 0 bases and the J gene lost 6 bases, with 16 bases spanning the gap. For the CDR3, the DNA is TGTGCCAGCAGCTTAGAGCGGGGCGGAGGGGCCGATACGCAGTATTTT. Protein: CASSLERGGGADTQYF.

The table lists this clonotype with a few counts. V gene TRBV24-1 combines with J gene TRBJ2-1; 14 nucleotides agree with TRBD2. Unmatched junction bases numbered 8, after V lost 5 bases and J lost 0 bases. CDR3 size: 19 residues. Germline V gene sequence: CDR1 KGHDR, CDR2 SFDVKD. The CDR3 loop reads CATSGRTSGRTSSYNEQFF. The CDR3 DNA is TGTGCCACCAGTGGGAGGACTAGCGGGAGGACTAGCTCCTACAATGAGCAGTTCTTC.

This sequence joins TRBV29-1 and TRBJ2-1, with 13 bases that match TRBD2. With 1 base clipped from V and 9 bases from J, the junction kept 3 bases outside the gene matches. CDR1 is SQVTM, CDR2 ANQGSEA, per germline. There are 14 residues in the CDR3. CDR3: CSVEGTSGSSEQFF. CDR3 sequence (DNA): TGCAGCGTTGAAGGGACTAGCGGGAGTAGTGAGCAGTTCTTC.

This clonotype was seen ten or more times. This rearrangement joins TRBV11-2 to TRBJ1-4, with 8 bases matching TRBD1. This CDR3 spans 15 amino acids. Unmatched junction bases numbered 17, after V lost 5 bases and J lost 15 bases. Per germline, CDR1 SGHAT and CDR2 FQNNGV. The CDR3 loop is CASSTLIGQGIIVFF. The CDR3 nucleotides are TGTGCCAGCAGCACCCTCATAGGACAGGGTATAATAGTGTTTTTT.

This clonotype was recorded many times. The V gene is TRBV6-1, the J gene TRBJ2-7; TRBD1 agrees at 8 bases. The V gene end was trimmed by 7 bases and the J gene end by 5 bases; junction bases not matched to a gene: 7. Germline CDR1 and CDR2: MNHNS and SASEGT. This CDR3 is 13 amino acids long. The CDR3 region has the DNA TGTGCCAGCAATACGACAGGGGTCCACGAGCAGTACGTC. Translation gives CASNTTGVHEQYV.

This chain links TRBV19 with TRBJ1-4, with TRBD1 matching over 7 bases. Germline loops: CDR1 LNHDA, CDR2 SQIVND (reference sequence). V trimming: 10 bases; J trimming: 2 bases; junction bases outside the gene matches: 4. The CDR3 extends over 13 amino acids. The DNA for the CDR3 is TGTGCCACCACAGGGGTCACTAATGAAAAACTGTTTTTT. The encoded protein is CATTGVTNEKLFF.

The table lists this clonotype with a few counts. V and J are TRBV5-1 and TRBJ1-4; D call uncertain. V was clipped by 0 bases and J by 5 bases, with 8 bases between them. The CDR3 has 14 residues. Germline values: CDR1 SGHRS, CDR2 YFSETQ. This CDR3 reads CASSLGQENEKLFF. In DNA, the CDR3 is TGCGCCAGCAGCTTGGGGCAAGAGAATGAAAAACTGTTTTTT.

This clonotype was detected ten times or more. The chain couples TRBV3-1 to TRBJ2-1; TRBD2 is a possible D gene (6 bases). V was shortened by 2 bases and J by 0 bases, with 11 bases between the two germline ends. CDR1 LGHDT and CDR2 YNNKEL come from the germline V gene (reference sequence). The CDR3 covers 16 residues. CDR3 DNA sequence: TGTGCCAGCAGCCAAACCCAGACTAGCTCCTACAATGAGCAGTTCTTC. This sequence encodes CASSQTQTSSYNEQFF.

This clonotype was seen many times. The V call is TRBV28, the J call TRBJ2-5, with D unresolved. Germline loops: CDR1 MDHEN, CDR2 SYDVKM. The CDR3 is made up of 15 amino acids. The ends were cut back, 2 bases at V and 2 bases at J, with 12 bases in the middle. CDR3 in amino acids: CASSLAVIVQETQYF. For the CDR3, the DNA is TGTGCCAGCAGTTTAGCGGTTATAGTACAAGAGACCCAGTACTTC.

The rearrangement joins TRBV5-1 to TRBJ2-2, with D perhaps TRBD1 (5 bases). The V end was cut by 1 base, the J end by 6 bases, with 10 bases between. This CDR3 has 14 amino acids. Germline CDR1 SGHRS, CDR2 YFSETQ. CDR3 DNA: TGCGCCAGCAGCTTGCAGGGAAGCCCCGGGGAGCTGTTTTTT. Translation: CASSLQGSPGELFF. The variable domain in full, completed from reference TRBV5-1 and TRBJ2-2, reads KAGVTQTPRYLIKTRGQQVTLSCSPISGHRSVSWYQQTPGQGLQFLFEYFSETQRNKGNFPGRFSGRQFSNSRSEMNVSTLELGDSALYLCASSLQGSPGELFFGEGSRLTVL.

About this clonotype itself: Being one base from a much bigger clone, this may be a read error. In this CDR3 the conserved last residue, phenylalanine or tryptophan, is missing, so a read error is likely. The chain carries TRBV24-1 and TRBJ2-2, with D possibly TRBD1 on 6 matching bases. V was pared by 3 bases and J by 5 bases, with 15 bases between. This CDR3 region has 16 residues. CDR1 is KGHDR, CDR2 SFDVKD, per germline. CDR3 DNA sequence: TGTGCCACCAGTGATACAGGACAGACTAATACCGGGGAGCTGTTTTTG. As protein: CATSDTGQTNTGELFL.